The clone carrying this TCR beta chain was found once. This sample is part of a study of blood T cell repertoires in COVID-19. About the research overall: Samples came from the United States, Italy and Spain, spanning acute and convalescent COVID-19. The cDNA or gDNA used as material had been derived from T cells, B-cell-depleted T cells, or PBMCs.

The V gene end was trimmed by 3 bases and the J gene end by 3 bases; junction bases not matched to a gene: 8. Germline-derived CDR1 and CDR2 are SGHTA and FQGNSA. This CDR3 is 16 amino acids long. As originally analysed: Quantification of nucleated cells was approximated via reference gene primer amplification. TCRdb's table, derived via immunoSEQ multiplex PCR, lists solely in-frame clones and lacks some. Clone size and V and J calls were adopted from that table, with D and trimming inferred from the DNA. The data contain approximately 76,000 clones, 80% to 90% of them singletons. The gene calls are TRBV7-2 and TRBJ2-7, with TRBD2 identical over 10 bases. This receptor was obtained from a man of 80 years or more with active or convalescent COVID-19. The sequenced sample was peripheral blood. CDR3 DNA: TGTGCCAGCAGCTTTGTAGGACTAGCGGTCATCTACGAGCAGTACTTC. Its protein product is CASSFVGLAVIYEQYF.